This is a list of T cell receptor beta chains from one sample in a study of post-analysis software for immune sequencing data. TCRdb re-called the PCR reads with MiXCR, one entry per CDR3 protein. This sample yields hundreds of thousands of distinct CDR3 sequences, of which approximately 59% are seen a single time; about 11% belongs to the top ten. Sequencing was carried out using blood. The origin of the receptors is a girl aged 2-9 years with multiple sclerosis. Each CDR3 is given with its conserved first and last residue.

TRBJ2-5 | TRBV7-2 | CASSLVRGEETQYF
TRBJ2-3 | TRBV18 | CASSRTGRLNTDTQYF
TRBJ1-1 | TRBV3-1 | CASSQEGWGQEPNFPSTEAFF
TRBJ2-3 | TRBV29-1 | CSVEHITDTQYF
TRBJ1-2 | TRBV12-3/TRBV12-4 | CASSRDKAPYGYTF
TRBJ2-7 | TRBV29-1 | CSIDTSYEQYF
TRBJ2-1 | TRBV12-3/TRBV12-4 | CASSSQVYSYNEQFF
TRBJ2-3 | TRBV6-5 | CATSLARLDTQYF
TRBJ2-1 | TRBV20-1 | CSALLSGRACNEQFF
TRBJ2-3 | TRBV27 | CASSSPSGVTDTQYF
- | TRBV15 | CATSRERDRIYEQYF